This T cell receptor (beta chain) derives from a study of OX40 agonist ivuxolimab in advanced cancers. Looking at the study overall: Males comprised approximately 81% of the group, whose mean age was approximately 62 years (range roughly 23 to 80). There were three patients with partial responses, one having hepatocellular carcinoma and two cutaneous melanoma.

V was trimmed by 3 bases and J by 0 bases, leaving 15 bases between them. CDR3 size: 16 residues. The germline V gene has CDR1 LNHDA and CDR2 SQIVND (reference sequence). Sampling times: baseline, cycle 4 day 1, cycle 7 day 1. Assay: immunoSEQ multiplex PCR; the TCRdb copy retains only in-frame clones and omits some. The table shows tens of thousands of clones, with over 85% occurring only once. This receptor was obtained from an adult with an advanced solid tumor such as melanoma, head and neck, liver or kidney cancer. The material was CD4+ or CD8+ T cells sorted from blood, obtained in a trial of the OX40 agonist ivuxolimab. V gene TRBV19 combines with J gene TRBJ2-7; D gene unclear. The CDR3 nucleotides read TGTGCCAGTAGTATCTCTTGGGCTTCGAGCTCCTACGAGCAGTACTTC. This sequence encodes CASSISWASSSYEQYF.